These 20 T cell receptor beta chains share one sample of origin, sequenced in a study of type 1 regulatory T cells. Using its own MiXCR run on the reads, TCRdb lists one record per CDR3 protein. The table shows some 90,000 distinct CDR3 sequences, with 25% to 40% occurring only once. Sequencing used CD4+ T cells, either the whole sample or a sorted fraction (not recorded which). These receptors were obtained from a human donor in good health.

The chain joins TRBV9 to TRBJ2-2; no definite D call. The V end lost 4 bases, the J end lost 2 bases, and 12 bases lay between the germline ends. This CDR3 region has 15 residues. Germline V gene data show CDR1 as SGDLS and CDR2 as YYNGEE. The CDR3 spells CASSPPDSNTGELFF. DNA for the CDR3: TGTGCCAGCAGCCCACCTGACTCAAACACCGGGGAGCTGTTTTTT.

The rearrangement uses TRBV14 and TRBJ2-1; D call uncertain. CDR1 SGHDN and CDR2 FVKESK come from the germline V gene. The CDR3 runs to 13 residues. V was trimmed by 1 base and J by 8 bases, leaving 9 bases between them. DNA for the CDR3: TGTGCCAGCAGCCAAGGTTTAGGTGATGAGCAGTTCTTC. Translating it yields CASSQGLGDEQFF.

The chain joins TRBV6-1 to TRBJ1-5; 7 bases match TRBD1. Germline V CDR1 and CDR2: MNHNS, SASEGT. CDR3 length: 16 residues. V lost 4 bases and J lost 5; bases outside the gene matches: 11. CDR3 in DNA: TGTGCCAGCAGTGGTCAGACAGGGCGAGTTGATCAGCCCCAGCATTTT. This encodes CASSGQTGRVDQPQHF.

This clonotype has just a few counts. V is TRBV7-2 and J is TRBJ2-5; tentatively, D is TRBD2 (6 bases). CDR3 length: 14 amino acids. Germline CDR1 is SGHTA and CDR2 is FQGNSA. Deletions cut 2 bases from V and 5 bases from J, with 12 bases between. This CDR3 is CASSLLAGWETQYF. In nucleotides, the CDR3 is TGTGCCAGCAGCTTACTCGCGGGGTGGGAGACCCAGTACTTC.

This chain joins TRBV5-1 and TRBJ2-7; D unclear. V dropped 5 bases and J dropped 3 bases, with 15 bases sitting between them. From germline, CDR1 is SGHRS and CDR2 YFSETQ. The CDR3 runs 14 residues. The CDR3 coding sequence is TGCGCCAGCAGATTTCAACCGGAGAACTACGAGCAGTACTTC. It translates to CASRFQPENYEQYF.

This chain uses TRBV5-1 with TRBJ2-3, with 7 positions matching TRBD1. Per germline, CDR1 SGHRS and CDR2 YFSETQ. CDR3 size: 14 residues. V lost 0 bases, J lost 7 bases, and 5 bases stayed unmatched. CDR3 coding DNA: TGCGCCAGCAGCTTGGACGGGACAGCCTATACGCAGTATTTT. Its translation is CASSLDGTAYTQYF.

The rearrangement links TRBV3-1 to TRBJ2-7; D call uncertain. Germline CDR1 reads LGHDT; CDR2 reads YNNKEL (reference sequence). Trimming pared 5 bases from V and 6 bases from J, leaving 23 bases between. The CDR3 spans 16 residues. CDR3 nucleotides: TGTGCCAGCAGCTTCCAGCATCCCAGGATAGATCCCGAGCAGTACTTC. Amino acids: CASSFQHPRIDPEQYF.

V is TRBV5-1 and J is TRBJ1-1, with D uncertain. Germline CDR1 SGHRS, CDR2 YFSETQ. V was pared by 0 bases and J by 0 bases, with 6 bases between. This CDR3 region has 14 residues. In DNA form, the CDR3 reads TGCGCCAGCAGCTTGGACAGATTGAACACTGAAGCTTTCTTT. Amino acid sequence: CASSLDRLNTEAFF.

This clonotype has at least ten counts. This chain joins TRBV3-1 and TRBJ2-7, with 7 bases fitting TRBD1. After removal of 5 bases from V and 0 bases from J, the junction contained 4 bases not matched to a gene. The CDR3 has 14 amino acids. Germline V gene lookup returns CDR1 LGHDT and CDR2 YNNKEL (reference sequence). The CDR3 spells CASSTRQGSYEQYF. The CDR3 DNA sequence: TGTGCCAGCAGCACGCGACAGGGCTCCTACGAGCAGTACTTC.

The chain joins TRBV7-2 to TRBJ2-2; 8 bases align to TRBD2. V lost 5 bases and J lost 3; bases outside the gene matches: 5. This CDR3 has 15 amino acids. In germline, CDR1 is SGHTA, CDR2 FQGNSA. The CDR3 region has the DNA TGTGCCAGCAGCCGCGGACTAGCCCACACCGGGGAGCTGTTTTTT. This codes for CASSRGLAHTGELFF.

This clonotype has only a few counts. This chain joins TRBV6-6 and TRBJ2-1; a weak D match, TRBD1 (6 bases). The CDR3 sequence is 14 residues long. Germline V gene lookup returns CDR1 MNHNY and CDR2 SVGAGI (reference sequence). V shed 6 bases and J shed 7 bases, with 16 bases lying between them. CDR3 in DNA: TGTGCCAGCAGCAGCCCGATGGGGGCGAATGAGCAGTTCTTC. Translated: CASSSPMGANEQFF.

CDR3 coding DNA: TGTGCCAGCAGCCCAGGACAGGCCTCTACGGGGCAGTACTTC. It translates to CASSPGQASTGQYF. V is TRBV7-8 and J is TRBJ2-7, with TRBD1 matching 7 bases. The CDR3 contains 14 residues. V was clipped by 5 bases and J by 9 bases; unmatched bases: 13. Germline lookup yields CDR1 SGHVS and CDR2 FQNEAQ.

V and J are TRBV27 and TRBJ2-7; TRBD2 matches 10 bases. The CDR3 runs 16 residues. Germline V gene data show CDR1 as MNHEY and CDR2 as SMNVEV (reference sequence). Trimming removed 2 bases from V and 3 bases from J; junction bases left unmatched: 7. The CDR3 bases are TGTGCCAGCAGTTTAGGGGTCAGGACTAGCGGCTACGAGCAGTACTTC. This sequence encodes CASSLGVRTSGYEQYF.

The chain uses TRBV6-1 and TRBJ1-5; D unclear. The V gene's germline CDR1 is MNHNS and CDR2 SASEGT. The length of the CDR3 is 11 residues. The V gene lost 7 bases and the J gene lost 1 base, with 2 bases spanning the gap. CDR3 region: CASTSNQPQHF. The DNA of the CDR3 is TGTGCCAGCACCAGCAATCAGCCCCAGCATTTT.

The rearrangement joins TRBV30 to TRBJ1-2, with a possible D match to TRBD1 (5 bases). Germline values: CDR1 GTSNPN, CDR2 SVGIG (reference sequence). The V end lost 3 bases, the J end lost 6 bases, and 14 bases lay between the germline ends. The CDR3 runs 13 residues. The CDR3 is CAWRGSGRDGYTF. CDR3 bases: TGTGCCTGGAGAGGGTCTGGCAGGGATGGCTACACCTTC.

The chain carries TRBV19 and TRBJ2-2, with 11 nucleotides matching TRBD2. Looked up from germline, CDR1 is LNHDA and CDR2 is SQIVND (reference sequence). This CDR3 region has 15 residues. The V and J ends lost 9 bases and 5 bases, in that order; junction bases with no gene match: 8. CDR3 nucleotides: TGTGCCAGCCTACTAGCGGGAGCGGGTACCGGGGAGCTGTTTTTT. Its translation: CASLLAGAGTGELFF.

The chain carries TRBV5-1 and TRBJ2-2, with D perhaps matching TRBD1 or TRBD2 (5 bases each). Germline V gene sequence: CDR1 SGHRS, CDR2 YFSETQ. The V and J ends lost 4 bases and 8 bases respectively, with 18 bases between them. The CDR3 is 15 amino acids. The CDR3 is CASSPDGTPRGELFF. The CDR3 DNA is TGCGCCAGCAGCCCGGACGGGACGCCCAGGGGGGAGCTGTTTTTT.

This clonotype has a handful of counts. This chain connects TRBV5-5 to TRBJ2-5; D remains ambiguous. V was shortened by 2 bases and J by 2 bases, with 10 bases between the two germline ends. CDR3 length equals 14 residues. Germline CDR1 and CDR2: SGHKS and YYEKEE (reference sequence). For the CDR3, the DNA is TGTGCCAGCAGCTTTGGACGGATACAAGAGACCCAGTACTTC. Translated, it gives CASSFGRIQETQYF.

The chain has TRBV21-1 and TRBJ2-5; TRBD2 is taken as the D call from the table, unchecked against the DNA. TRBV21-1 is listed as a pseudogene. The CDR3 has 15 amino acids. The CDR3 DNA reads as TGTGCCAGCAGCAATACACTAGCGGGAGCTGAGACCCAGTACTTC. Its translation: CASSNTLAGAETQYF.

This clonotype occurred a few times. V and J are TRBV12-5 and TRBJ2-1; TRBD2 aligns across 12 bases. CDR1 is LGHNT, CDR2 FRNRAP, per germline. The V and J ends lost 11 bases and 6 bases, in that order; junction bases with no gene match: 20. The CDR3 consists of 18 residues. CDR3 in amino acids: CAGRTRLAGVSSANEQFF. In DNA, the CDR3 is TGTGCTGGACGAACGAGACTAGCGGGAGTTTCGTCGGCCAATGAGCAGTTCTTC.